A single sample is the source of the 6 T cell receptor beta chains below, sequenced in a study of tumor and adjacent non-tumor tissue in lung cancer. The template was RNA from unsorted bulk tissue. More than 3 cm separated this lung sample from the edge of the tumor. TCRbeta libraries were built with three rounds of nested PCR, modified from ARM-PCR. TCRdb reanalysed the multiplex PCR reads using MiXCR and keeps one entry per CDR3 protein. The table lists roughly 74,000 distinct CDR3 sequences, approximately 82% of them singletons. The source material was distant non-tumor lung tissue. The receptor source for this set is a man aged 70-80 years with non-small cell lung cancer.

Turning to this clonotype: At one of its ends the junction is not consistent with the germline gene, which may arise from a read error. This chain uses TRBV4-1 with TRBJ2-1; D might be TRBD2 (6 bases). The CDR3 sequence is 17 residues long. Germline CDR1 MGHRA, CDR2 YSYEKL. CDR3 residues: CASSQIFSGTGWNEQFF. CDR3 in DNA: TGCGCCAGCAGCCAAATCTTTAGCGGAACGGGGTGGAATGAGCAATTCTTC.

The gene calls are TRBV10-3 and TRBJ2-3, with TRBD2 as a possible D gene (6 bases). CDR1 ENHRY and CDR2 SYGVKD come from the germline V gene. V lost 9 bases to trimming and J lost 5 bases, with 18 bases between them. The CDR3 runs 14 residues. CDR3 region: CAIRCGRELDTQYF. The CDR3 DNA reads as TGTGCCATACGTTGTGGTCGGGAGTTAGATACGCAGTATTTT.

The J gene is TRBJ1-5, the V gene TRBV10-3, with D perhaps TRBD1 (6 bases). CDR1 is ENHRY, CDR2 SYGVKD, per germline. V gave up 4 bases and J gave up 8 bases, with 9 bases separating them. This CDR3 has 12 amino acids. Here the CDR3 DNA reads TGTGCCATCAGTGTCAGGGGAGAGCCCCAGCATTTT. Its protein product is CAISVRGEPQHF.

The sample holds a few counts of this clonotype. The chain combines TRBV5-1 with TRBJ1-2; TRBD1 is a possible D gene (6 bases). The CDR3 totals 13 residues. V was cut by 4 bases and J by 2 bases, with 9 bases left in between. The germline V gene has CDR1 SGHRS and CDR2 YFSETQ. CDR3 coding DNA: TGCGCCAGCAGCCCGACAGGAAACTATGGCTACACCTTC. Translating it yields CASSPTGNYGYTF.

A note on this clonotype: Sequence at one end of the junction differs from germline and may be a read error. The rearrangement uses TRBV28 and TRBJ1-2; 7 bases are a match to TRBD1. There are 14 residues in the CDR3. In germline, CDR1 is MDHEN, CDR2 SYDVKM. The CDR3 region is CASRRGTAIYGYIF. The CDR3 coding sequence is TGTGCCAGCAGGCGCGGGACAGCTATCTATGGGTACATCTTC.

Worth noting for this clonotype: This is likely a read error, given that the CDR3 carries no conserved phenylalanine or tryptophan at its end. V usage is TRBV6-6 and J usage is TRBJ2-7, with a tentative D call TRBD1 (6 bases). Germline CDR1 reads MNHNY; CDR2 reads SVGAGI (reference sequence). This CDR3 region has 17 residues. CDR3 sequence reads: CTSSYGYGQYRNYEQYI. The CDR3 bases are TGTACCAGCAGTTATGGGTATGGACAGTACCGCAACTACGAGCAGTACATC.